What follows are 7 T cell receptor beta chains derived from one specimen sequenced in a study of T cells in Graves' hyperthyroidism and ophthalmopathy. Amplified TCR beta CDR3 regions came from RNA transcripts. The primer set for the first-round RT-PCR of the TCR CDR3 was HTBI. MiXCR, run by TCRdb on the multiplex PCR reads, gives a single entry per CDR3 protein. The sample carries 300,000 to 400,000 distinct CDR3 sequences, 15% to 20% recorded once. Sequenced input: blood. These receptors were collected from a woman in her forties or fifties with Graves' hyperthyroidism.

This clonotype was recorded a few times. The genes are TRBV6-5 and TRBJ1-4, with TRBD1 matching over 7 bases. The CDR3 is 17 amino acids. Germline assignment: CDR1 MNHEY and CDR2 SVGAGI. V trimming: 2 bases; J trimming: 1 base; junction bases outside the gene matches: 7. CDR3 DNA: TGTGCCAGCAGTTACGAGGGGACAGACGAAACTAATGAAAAACTGTTTTTT. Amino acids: CASSYEGTDETNEKLFF.

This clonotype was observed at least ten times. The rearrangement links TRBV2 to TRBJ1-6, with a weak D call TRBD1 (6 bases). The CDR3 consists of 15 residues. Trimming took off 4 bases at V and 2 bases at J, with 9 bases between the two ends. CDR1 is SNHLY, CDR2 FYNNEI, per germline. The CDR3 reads CASSVDRTYNSPLHF. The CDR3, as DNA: TGTGCCAGCAGTGTCGACAGGACCTATAATTCACCCCTCCACTTT.

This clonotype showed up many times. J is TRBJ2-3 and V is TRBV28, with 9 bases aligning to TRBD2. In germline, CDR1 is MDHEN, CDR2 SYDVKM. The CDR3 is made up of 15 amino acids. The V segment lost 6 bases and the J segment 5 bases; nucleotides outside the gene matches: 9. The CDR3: CASSTPGLAGDTQYF. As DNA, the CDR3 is TGTGCCAGCAGCACACCGGGACTAGCTGGAGATACGCAGTATTTT.

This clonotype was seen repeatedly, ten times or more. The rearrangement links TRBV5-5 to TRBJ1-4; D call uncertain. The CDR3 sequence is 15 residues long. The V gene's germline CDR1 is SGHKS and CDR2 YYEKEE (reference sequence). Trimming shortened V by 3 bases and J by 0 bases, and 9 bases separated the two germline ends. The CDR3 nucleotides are TGTGCCAGCAGCTGGATCCTTGCAACTAATGAAAAACTGTTTTTT. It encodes CASSWILATNEKLFF.

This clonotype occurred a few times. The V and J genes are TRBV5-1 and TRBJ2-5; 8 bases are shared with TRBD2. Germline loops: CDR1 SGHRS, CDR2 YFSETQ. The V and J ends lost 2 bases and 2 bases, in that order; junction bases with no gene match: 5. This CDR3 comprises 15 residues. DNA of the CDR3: TGCGCCAGCAGCTTTACAGCGGGGGCTCAAGAGACCCAGTACTTC. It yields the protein CASSFTAGAQETQYF.

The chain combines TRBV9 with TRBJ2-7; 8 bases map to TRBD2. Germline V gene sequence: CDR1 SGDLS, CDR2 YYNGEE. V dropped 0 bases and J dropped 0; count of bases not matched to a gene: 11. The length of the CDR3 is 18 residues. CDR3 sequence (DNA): TGTGCCAGCAGCGTAGCCCCTGAACTAGCGGATAGCTCCTACGAGCAGTACGTC. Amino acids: CASSVAPELADSSYEQYV.

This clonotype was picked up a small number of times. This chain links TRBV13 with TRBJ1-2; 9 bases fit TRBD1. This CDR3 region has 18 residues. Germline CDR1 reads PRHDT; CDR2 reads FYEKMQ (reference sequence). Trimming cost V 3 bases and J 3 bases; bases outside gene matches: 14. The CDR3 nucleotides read TGTGCCAGCAGCTTTAGGAACAGGGGGCGAGGGCAACACTATGGCTACACCTTC. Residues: CASSFRNRGRGQHYGYTF. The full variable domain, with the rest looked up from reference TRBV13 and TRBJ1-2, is AAGVIQSPRHLIKEKRETATLKCYPIPRHDTVYWYQQGPGQDPQFLISFYEKMQSDKGSIPDRFSAQQFSDYHSELNMSSLELGDSALYFCASSFRNRGRGQHYGYTFGSGTRLTVV.